This TCR beta chain was documented in a study of T cells in Graves' hyperthyroidism and ophthalmopathy. This clonotype was counted at least ten times. Graves' hyperthyroidism is called stable when ophthalmopathy does not progress within 18 months. Patients aged 18 to 65 had newly diagnosed hyperthyroidism that had lasted under 2 months. Uncontrolled infection, other autoimmune disease, pregnancy or lactation barred patients from enrollment. Germline CDR1 is DFQATT and CDR2 is SNEGSKA (reference sequence). The CDR3 has 13 amino acids. V dropped 2 bases and J dropped 3; count of bases not matched to a gene: 4. RNA transcripts served as the template for amplifying TCR beta CDR3 regions. Initially, a first-round RT-PCR of the TCR CDR3 employed the HTBI primer set. MiXCR, applied by TCRdb to the multiplex PCR reads, yields one record per CDR3 protein. The sample records a few hundred thousand distinct CDR3 sequences, 15% to 18% being singletons.

The source is a woman aged 25 to 39 with Graves' hyperthyroidism. The sequencing input was blood. V gene TRBV20-1 combines with J gene TRBJ2-7, with TRBD1 identical over 7 bases. This CDR3 is CSARRQGHYEQYF. The CDR3 DNA reads as TGCAGTGCTAGAAGACAGGGCCACTACGAGCAGTACTTC.